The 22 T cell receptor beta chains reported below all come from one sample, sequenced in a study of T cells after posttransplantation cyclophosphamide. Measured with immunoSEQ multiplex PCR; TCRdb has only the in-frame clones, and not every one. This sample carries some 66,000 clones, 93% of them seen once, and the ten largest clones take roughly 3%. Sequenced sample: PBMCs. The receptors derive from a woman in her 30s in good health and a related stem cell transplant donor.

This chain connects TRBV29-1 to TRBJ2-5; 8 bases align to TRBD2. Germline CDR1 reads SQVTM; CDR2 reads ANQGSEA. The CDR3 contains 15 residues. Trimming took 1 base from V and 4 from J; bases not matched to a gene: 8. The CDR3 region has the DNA TGCAGCGTTGAAGTTGTGCGGACTAGCATAGAGACCCAGTACTTC. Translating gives CSVEVVRTSIETQYF.

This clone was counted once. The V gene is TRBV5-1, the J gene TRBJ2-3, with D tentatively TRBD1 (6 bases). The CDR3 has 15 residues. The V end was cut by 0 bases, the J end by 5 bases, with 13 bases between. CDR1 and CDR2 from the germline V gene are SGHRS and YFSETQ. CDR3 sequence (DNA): TGCGCCAGCAGCTTGGGGATACAGGGATTAGATACGCAGTATTTT. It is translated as CASSLGIQGLDTQYF. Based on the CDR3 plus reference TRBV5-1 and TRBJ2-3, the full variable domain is KAGVTQTPRYLIKTRGQQVTLSCSPISGHRSVSWYQQTPGQGLQFLFEYFSETQRNKGNFPGRFSGRQFSNSRSEMNVSTLELGDSALYLCASSLGIQGLDTQYFGPGTRLTVL.

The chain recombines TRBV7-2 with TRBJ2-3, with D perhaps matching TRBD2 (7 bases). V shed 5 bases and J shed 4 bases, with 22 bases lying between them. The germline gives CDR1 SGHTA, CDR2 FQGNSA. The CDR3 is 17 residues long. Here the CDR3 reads CASSRADRGADSDTQYF. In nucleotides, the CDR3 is TGTGCCAGCAGCCGCGCCGACCGGGGGGCTGACTCAGATACGCAGTATTTT.

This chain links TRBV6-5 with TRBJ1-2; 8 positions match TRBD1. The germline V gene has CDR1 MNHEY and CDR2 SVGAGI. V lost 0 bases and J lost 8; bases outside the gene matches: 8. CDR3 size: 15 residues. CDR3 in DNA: TGTGCCAGCAGTTACTCGAACAGGGGGGGTATGGGCTACACCTTC. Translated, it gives CASSYSNRGGMGYTF.

The CDR3 bases are TGTGCCACCAGCAGAGGCGGGACAGGGAGTCATGGCTACACCTTC. It encodes CATSRGGTGSHGYTF. This sequence joins TRBV15 and TRBJ1-2, with 9 positions matching TRBD1. CDR1 is LNHNV, CDR2 YYDKDF, per germline (reference sequence). The CDR3 runs to 15 residues. Losses at the gene ends were 1 base for V and 6 bases for J; bases not matched to a gene: 6.

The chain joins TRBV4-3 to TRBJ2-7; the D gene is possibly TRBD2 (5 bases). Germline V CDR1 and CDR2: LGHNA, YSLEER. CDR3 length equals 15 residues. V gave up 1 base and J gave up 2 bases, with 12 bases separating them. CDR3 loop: CASSQAQTEAYEQYF. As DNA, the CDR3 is TGCGCCAGCAGCCAAGCACAGACGGAGGCCTACGAGCAGTACTTC.

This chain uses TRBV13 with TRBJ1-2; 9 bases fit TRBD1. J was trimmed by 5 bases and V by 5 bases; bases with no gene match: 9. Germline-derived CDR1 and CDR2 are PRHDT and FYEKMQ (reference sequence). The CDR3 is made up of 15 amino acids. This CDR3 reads CASSLGQGRGYGYTF. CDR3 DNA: TGTGCCAGCAGCCTGGGACAGGGAAGAGGGTATGGCTACACCTTC.

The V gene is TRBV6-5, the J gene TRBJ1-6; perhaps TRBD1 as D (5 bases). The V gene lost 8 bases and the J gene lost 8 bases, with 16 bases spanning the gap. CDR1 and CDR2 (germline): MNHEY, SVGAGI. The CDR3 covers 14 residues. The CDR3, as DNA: TGTGCCAGCGGACTCCGGGACCAATATTCACCCCTCCACTTT. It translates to CASGLRDQYSPLHF.

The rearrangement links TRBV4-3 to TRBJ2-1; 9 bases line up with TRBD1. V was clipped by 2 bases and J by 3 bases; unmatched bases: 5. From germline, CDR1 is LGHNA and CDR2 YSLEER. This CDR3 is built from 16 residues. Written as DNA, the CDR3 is TGCGCCAGCAGCCAAAACACAGGGGGCTACTACAATGAGCAGTTCTTC. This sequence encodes CASSQNTGGYYNEQFF.

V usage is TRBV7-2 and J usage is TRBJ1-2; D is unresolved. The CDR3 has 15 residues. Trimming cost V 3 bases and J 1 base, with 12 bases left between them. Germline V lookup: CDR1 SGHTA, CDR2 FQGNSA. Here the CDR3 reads CASSLAGANNYGYTF. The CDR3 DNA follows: TGTGCCAGCAGCTTGGCAGGAGCCAATAACTATGGCTACACCTTC.

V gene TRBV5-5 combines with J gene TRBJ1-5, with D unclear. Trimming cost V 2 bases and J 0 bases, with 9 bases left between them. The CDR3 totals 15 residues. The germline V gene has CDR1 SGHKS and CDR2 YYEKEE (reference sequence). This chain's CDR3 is CASSFHADSNQPQHF. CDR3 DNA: TGTGCCAGCAGCTTCCACGCCGATAGCAATCAGCCCCAGCATTTT.

In DNA, the CDR3 is TGTGCCAGCAGTGAATATAGTTTGGCAGGGCGCGAGCAGTACTTC. This encodes CASSEYSLAGREQYF. The V call is TRBV25-1, the J call TRBJ2-7; D possibly corresponds to TRBD1 (5 bases). V dropped 0 bases and J dropped 6 bases, with 15 bases sitting between them. Per the germline V gene, CDR1 is MGHDK and CDR2 is SYGVNS. There are 15 residues in the CDR3.

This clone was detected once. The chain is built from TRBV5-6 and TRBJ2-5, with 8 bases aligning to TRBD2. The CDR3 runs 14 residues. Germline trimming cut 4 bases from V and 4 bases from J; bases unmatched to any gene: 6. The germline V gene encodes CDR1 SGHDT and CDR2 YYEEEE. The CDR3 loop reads CASSDPGGLETQYF. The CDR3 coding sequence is TGTGCCAGCAGCGATCCGGGGGGGCTAGAGACCCAGTACTTC.

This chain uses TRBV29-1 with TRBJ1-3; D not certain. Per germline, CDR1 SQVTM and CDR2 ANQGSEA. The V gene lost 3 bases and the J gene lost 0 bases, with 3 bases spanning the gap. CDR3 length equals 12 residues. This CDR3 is CSVDSSGNTIYF. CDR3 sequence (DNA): TGCAGCGTTGACTCCTCTGGAAACACCATATATTTT.

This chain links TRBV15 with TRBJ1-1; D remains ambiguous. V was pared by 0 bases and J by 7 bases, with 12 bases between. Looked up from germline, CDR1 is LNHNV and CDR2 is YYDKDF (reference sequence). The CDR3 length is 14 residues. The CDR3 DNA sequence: TGTGCCACCAGCAGAGATCGGGAGGTAGATGAAGCTTTCTTT. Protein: CATSRDREVDEAFF.

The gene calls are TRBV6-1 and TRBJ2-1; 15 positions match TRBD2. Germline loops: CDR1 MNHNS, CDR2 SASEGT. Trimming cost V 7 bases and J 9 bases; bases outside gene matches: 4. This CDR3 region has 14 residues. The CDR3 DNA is TGTGCCAGCACCGGACTAGCGGGGGGGCTTGAGCAGTTCTTC. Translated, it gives CASTGLAGGLEQFF.

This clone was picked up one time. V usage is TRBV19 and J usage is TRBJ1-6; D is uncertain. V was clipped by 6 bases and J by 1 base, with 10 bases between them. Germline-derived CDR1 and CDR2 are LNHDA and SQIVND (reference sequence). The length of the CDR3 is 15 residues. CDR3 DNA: TGTGCCAGTAGGGAAGCCCATTCCTATAATTCACCCCTCCACTTT. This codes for CASREAHSYNSPLHF.

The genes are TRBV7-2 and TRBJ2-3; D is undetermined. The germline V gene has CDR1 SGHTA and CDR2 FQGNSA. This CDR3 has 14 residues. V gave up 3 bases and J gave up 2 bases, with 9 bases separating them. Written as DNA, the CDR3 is TGTGCCAGCAGCTTTCAACTAAACACAGATACGCAGTATTTT. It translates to CASSFQLNTDTQYF.

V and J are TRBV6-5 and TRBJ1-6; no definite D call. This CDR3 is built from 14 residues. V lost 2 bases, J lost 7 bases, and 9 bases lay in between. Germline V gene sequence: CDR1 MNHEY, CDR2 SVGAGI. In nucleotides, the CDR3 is TGTGCCAGCAGTTACGGAGCCCGGAATTCACCCCTCCACTTT. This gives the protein CASSYGARNSPLHF.

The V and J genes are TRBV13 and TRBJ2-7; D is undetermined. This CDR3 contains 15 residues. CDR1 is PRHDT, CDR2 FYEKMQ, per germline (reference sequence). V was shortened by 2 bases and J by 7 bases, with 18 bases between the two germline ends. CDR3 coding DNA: TGTGCCAGCAGCTTAAAGAGTAGCACCGTTCGGGAGCAGTACTTC. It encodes CASSLKSSTVREQYF.

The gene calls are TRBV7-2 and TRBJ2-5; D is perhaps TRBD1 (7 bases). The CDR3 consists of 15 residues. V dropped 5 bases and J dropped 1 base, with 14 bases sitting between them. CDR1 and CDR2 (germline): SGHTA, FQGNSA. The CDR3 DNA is TGTGCCAGCAGCAACCAGGGGGGCGGCCAAGAGACCCAGTACTTC. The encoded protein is CASSNQGGGQETQYF.

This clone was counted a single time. CDR3 region: CAIRSGGAFLGPPDLEAFF. The CDR3 nucleotides are TGTGCCATCAGATCAGGGGGCGCGTTCTTGGGGCCCCCGGATTTGGAAGCTTTCTTT. This chain uses TRBV10-3 with TRBJ1-1, with 8 positions matching TRBD1. The J segment lost 8 bases and the V segment lost 6 bases, leaving 26 bases of the junction unmatched. This CDR3 comprises 19 residues. In germline, CDR1 is ENHRY, CDR2 SYGVKD.